What follows are 18 T cell receptor beta chains derived from one specimen sequenced in a study of T cell changes during pregnancy in multiple sclerosis. The data were produced by immunoSEQ multiplex PCR, yet TCRdb's version contains in-frame clones alone and is incomplete. The sample consists of about 42,000 clones, approximately 91% of them appearing once. The material sequenced was CD4+ T cells from peripheral blood mononuclear cells, taken after pregnancy. The receptors derive from a female donor in good health, enrolled as a control in a pregnancy study.

This clone is a singleton in its sample. This chain's CDR3 is CASRTGASSSTDTQYF. The CDR3 nucleotides read TGTGCCAGCAGGACAGGGGCGTCGTCTAGCACAGATACGCAGTATTTT. The chain combines TRBV19 with TRBJ2-3; 9 bases match TRBD1. The CDR3 sequence is 16 residues long. Looked up from germline, CDR1 is LNHDA and CDR2 is SQIVND (reference sequence). J lost 0 bases, V lost 9 bases, and 10 bases had no gene match.

The chain links TRBV19 to TRBJ1-5; 7 nucleotides line up with TRBD1. The CDR3 totals 17 residues. The V segment lost 0 bases and the J segment 0 bases; nucleotides outside the gene matches: 5. Looked up from germline, CDR1 is LNHDA and CDR2 is SQIVND (reference sequence). This CDR3 is CASSIDGTVYSNQPQHF. For the CDR3, the DNA is TGTGCCAGTAGTATAGATGGGACAGTGTATAGCAATCAGCCCCAGCATTTT.

This clone has just one count. This chain uses TRBV29-1 with TRBJ2-7; 8 nucleotides match TRBD2. The CDR3 has 14 amino acids. V gave up 0 bases and J gave up 3 bases; unmatched junction bases: 4. The germline gives CDR1 SQVTM, CDR2 ANQGSEA. The CDR3: CSVEDQTSGYEQYF. The CDR3 DNA is TGCAGCGTTGAAGATCAAACTAGCGGCTACGAGCAGTACTTC.

In this sample, this clone turned up a few times. V gene TRBV29-1 combines with J gene TRBJ2-5, with 10 nucleotides matching TRBD2. Germline V gene sequence: CDR1 SQVTM, CDR2 ANQGSEA. After removal of 5 bases from V and 5 bases from J, the junction contained 8 bases not matched to a gene. This CDR3 is 14 amino acids long. The CDR3 DNA follows: TGCAGCGTTAGCGGGGGGGCGTCTTTGGAGACCCAGTACTTC. As protein: CSVSGGASLETQYF.

This chain connects TRBV7-8 to TRBJ2-7; no firm D call. Germline lookup yields CDR1 SGHVS and CDR2 FQNEAQ. This CDR3 spans 15 amino acids. V shed 5 bases and J shed 0 bases, with 14 bases lying between them. The CDR3 DNA reads TGTGCCAGCAGCCCCGCCAGGCTAAGCTCCTACGAGCAGTACTTC. Its protein product is CASSPARLSSYEQYF.

The CDR3 DNA follows: TGTGCCAGCTCACCATTCTCCTCTGGAAACACCATATATTTT. Translated, it gives CASSPFSSGNTIYF. The chain carries TRBV18 and TRBJ1-3; D is uncertain. CDR3 length equals 14 residues. Germline V gene lookup returns CDR1 KGHSH and CDR2 LQKENI. Trimming took 2 bases from V and 0 from J, leaving 5 bases between them.

CDR3 sequence reads: CASRLGGALTDTQYF. In nucleotides, the CDR3 is TGCGCCAGCCGACTCGGGGGGGCTCTCACAGATACGCAGTATTTT. The rearrangement joins TRBV5-1 to TRBJ2-3; TRBD2 matches at 8 bases. Trimming at V came to 7 bases and at J to 2 bases, leaving 9 bases not matched to a gene. CDR1 SGHRS and CDR2 YFSETQ come from the germline V gene. This CDR3 is 15 amino acids long.

The chain is built from TRBV28 and TRBJ1-5; 7 positions agree with TRBD1. This CDR3 spans 17 amino acids. Unmatched junction bases numbered 11, after V lost 5 bases and J lost 1 base. Germline V gene lookup returns CDR1 MDHEN and CDR2 SYDVKM. The CDR3 DNA follows: TGTGCCAGCAGTCCCCCTTGGGGGACAGTAAGCAATCAGCCCCAGCATTTT. Translation: CASSPPWGTVSNQPQHF.

This clone appeared once. The chain is built from TRBV14 and TRBJ2-7; TRBD2 matches 11 bases. V shed 1 base and J 3 bases; nucleotides not matched to a gene: 8. This CDR3 has 17 amino acids. Germline V gives CDR1 SGHDN, CDR2 FVKESK. CDR3 coding DNA: TGTGCCAGCAGCCAAGTAGCGGGAGGGACCTTTTTCTACGAGCAGTACTTC. The encoded protein is CASSQVAGGTFFYEQYF.

This clone has a single count. CDR3 DNA: TGTGCCAGCAGTTTTGGCCGAGGCCGGACCGGCCCAGGGCGGGAGCAGTACTTC. Translation: CASSFGRGRTGPGREQYF. This chain connects TRBV28 to TRBJ2-7, with TRBD1 as a possible D gene (5 bases). The CDR3 is 18 residues long. Trimming cost V 3 bases and J 7 bases, with 28 bases left between them. The V gene's germline CDR1 is MDHEN and CDR2 SYDVKM. Supplemented by reference TRBV28 and TRBJ2-7, the full variable domain reads DVKVTQSSRYLVKRTGEKVFLECVQDMDHENMFWYRQDPGLGLRLIYFSYDVKMKEKGDIPEGYSVSREKKERFSLILESASTNQTSMYLCASSFGRGRTGPGREQYFGPGTRLTVT.

The CDR3 reads CASSPRQPYGYTF. The DNA of the CDR3 is TGTGCCAGTAGTCCGAGACAGCCCTATGGCTACACCTTC. The chain uses TRBV19 and TRBJ1-2; the D gene is possibly TRBD1 (5 bases). The CDR3 consists of 13 residues. V dropped 5 bases and J dropped 4 bases, with 11 bases sitting between them. The germline V gene has CDR1 LNHDA and CDR2 SQIVND (reference sequence).

The gene calls are TRBV5-1 and TRBJ2-7; 12 bases map to TRBD1. Trimming took 4 bases from V and 4 from J; bases not matched to a gene: 6. Germline loops: CDR1 SGHRS, CDR2 YFSETQ. The CDR3 runs 15 residues. CDR3 sequence reads: CASSPRDRGLYEQYF. As DNA, the CDR3 is TGCGCCAGCAGCCCCCGGGACAGGGGGCTTTACGAGCAGTACTTC.

This clone was recorded once. The chain carries TRBV18 and TRBJ1-1; no clear D gene. V dropped 3 bases and J dropped 5 bases, with 16 bases sitting between them. Germline loops: CDR1 KGHSH, CDR2 LQKENI. The CDR3 has 15 residues. The DNA for the CDR3 is TGTGCCAGCTCACCTTCGGACGGATCGGGGACTGAAGCTTTCTTT. This sequence encodes CASSPSDGSGTEAFF.

This clone was observed a handful of times. The genes are TRBV5-1 and TRBJ2-7; 10 nucleotides match TRBD1. The V and J ends lost 3 bases and 6 bases, in that order; junction bases with no gene match: 3. Per germline, CDR1 SGHRS and CDR2 YFSETQ. CDR3 length: 13 amino acids. In DNA, the CDR3 is TGCGCCAGCAGCTCCGGGGACAGGGGCGAGCAGTACTTC. Its protein product is CASSSGDRGEQYF.

This chain uses TRBV30 with TRBJ2-5, with D possibly TRBD2 on 6 matching bases. The CDR3 extends over 15 amino acids. V was pared by 2 bases and J by 5 bases, with 18 bases between. Per the germline V gene, CDR1 is GTSNPN and CDR2 is SVGIG (reference sequence). The CDR3 spells CAWSRGLGSRETQYF. DNA of the CDR3: TGTGCCTGGAGTAGGGGACTCGGATCTCGGGAGACCCAGTACTTC.

V and J are TRBV11-2 and TRBJ2-3, with TRBD2 identical over 14 bases. CDR3 length equals 16 residues. V dropped 5 bases and J dropped 5; count of bases not matched to a gene: 6. Germline CDR1 SGHAT, CDR2 FQNNGV. DNA for the CDR3: TGTGCCAGCAGCCCACGGACTAGCGGGGGGTTAGATACGCAGTATTTT. Its translation: CASSPRTSGGLDTQYF.

The chain employs TRBV30 and TRBJ1-3; the match to TRBD1 covers 7 bases. V was pared by 3 bases and J by 0 bases, with 23 bases of the junction left unmatched. The CDR3 consists of 21 residues. Germline CDR1 and CDR2: GTSNPN and SVGIG (reference sequence). CDR3 DNA sequence: TGTGCCTGGAGGCGACTACCACGAGGGGGACAGCTGAATGACTCTGGAAACACCATATATTTT. The encoded protein is CAWRRLPRGGQLNDSGNTIYF.

V is TRBV20-1 and J is TRBJ1-1, with D hard to call. The V gene lost 5 bases and the J gene lost 0 bases, with 4 bases spanning the gap. This CDR3 contains 11 residues. CDR1 and CDR2 (germline): DFQATT, SNEGSKA (reference sequence). CDR3 DNA: TGCAGTGCTCGTATGAACACTGAAGCTTTCTTT. Protein sequence: CSARMNTEAFF.